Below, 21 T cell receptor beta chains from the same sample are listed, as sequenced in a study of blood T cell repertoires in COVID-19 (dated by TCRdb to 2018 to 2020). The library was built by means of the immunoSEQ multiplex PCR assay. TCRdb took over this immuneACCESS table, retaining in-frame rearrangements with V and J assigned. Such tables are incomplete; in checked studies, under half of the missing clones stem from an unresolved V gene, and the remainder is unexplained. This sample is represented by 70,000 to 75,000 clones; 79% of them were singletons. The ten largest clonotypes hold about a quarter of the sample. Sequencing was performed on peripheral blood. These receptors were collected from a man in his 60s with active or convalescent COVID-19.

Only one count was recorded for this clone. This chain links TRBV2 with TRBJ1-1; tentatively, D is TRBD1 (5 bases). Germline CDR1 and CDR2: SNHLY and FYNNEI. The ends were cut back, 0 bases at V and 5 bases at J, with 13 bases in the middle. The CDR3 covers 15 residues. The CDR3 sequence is CASSEAGGGKTEAFF. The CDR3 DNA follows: TGTGCCAGCAGTGAAGCGGGCGGGGGTAAGACTGAAGCTTTCTTT.

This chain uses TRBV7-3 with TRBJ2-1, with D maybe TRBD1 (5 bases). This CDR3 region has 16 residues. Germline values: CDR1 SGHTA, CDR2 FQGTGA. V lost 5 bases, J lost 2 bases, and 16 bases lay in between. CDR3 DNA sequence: TGTGCCAGCAGCAGCTCGACAGCTCCCCCCTACAATGAGCAGTTCTTC. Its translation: CASSSSTAPPYNEQFF.

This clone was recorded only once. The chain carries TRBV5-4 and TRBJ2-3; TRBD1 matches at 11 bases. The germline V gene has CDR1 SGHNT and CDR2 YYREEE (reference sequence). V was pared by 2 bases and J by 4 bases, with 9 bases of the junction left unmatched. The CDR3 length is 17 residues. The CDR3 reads CASSFPRTGGAADTQYF. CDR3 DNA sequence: TGTGCCAGCAGCTTTCCCCGGACAGGGGGCGCAGCAGATACGCAGTATTTT.

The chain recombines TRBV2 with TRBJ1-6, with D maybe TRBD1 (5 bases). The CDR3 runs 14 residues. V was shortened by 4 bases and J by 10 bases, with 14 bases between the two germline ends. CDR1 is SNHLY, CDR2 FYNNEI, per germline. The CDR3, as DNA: TGTGCCAGCAGTGGACAGACCTTGCGCTCACCCCTCCACTTT. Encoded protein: CASSGQTLRSPLHF.

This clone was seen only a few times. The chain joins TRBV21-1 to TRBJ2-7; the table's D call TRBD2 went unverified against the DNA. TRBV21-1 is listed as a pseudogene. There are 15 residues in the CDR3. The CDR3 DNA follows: TGTGCCAGCAGCAAAGGAGTCCTAAGCTCCTACGAGCAGTACTTC. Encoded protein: CASSKGVLSSYEQYF.

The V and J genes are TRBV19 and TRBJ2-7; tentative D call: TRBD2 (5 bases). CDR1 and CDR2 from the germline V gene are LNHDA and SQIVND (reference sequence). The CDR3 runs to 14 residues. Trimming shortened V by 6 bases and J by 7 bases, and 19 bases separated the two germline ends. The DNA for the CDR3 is TGTGCCAGTAGAATCGAAGGACCGTCGGGGGAGCAGTACTTC. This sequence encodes CASRIEGPSGEQYF. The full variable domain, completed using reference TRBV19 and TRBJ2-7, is DGGITQSPKYLFRKEGQNVTLSCEQNLNHDAMYWYRQDPGQGLRLIYYSQIVNDFQKGDIAEGYSVSREKKESFPLTVTSAQKNPTAFYLCASRIEGPSGEQYFGPGTRLTVT.

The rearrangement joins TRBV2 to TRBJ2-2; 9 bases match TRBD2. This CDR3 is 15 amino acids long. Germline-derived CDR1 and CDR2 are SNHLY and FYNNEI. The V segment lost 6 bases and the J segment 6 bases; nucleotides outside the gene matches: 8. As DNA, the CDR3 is TGTGCCAGCAGCTCAGCTAGCGGGGTCGCCGGGGAGCTGTTTTTT. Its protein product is CASSSASGVAGELFF.

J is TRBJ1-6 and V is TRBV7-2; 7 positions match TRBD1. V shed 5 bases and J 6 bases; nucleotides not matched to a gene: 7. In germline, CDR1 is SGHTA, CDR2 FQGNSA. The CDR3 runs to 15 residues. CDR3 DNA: TGTGCCAGCAGCCCCCAGGGGGGCGTTAATTCACCCCTCCACTTT. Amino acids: CASSPQGGVNSPLHF.

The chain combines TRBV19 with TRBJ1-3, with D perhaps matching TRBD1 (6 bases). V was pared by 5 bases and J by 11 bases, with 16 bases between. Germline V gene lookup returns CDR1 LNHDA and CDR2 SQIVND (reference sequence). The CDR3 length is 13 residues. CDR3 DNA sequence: TGTGCCAGTAGTCCGAACCCGGACAGCCCCATATATTTT. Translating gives CASSPNPDSPIYF.

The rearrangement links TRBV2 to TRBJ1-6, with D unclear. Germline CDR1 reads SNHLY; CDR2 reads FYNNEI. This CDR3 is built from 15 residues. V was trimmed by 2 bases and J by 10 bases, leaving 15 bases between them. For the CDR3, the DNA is TGTGCCAGCAGTGAATCCCGGGGTCTAGGATCACCCCTCCACTTT. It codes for CASSESRGLGSPLHF.

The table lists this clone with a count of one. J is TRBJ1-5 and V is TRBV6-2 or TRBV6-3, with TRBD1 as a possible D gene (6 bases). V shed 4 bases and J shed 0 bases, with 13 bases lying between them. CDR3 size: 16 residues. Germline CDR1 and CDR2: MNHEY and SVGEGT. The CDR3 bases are TGTGCCAGCAGTTCGCGACAGGCCTATAGCAATCAGCCCCAGCATTTT. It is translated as CASSSRQAYSNQPQHF.

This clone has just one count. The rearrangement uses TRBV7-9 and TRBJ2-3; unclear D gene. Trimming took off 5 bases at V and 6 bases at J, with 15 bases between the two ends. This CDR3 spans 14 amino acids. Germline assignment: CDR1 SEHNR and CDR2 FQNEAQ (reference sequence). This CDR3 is CASSEEARPDTQYF. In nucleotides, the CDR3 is TGTGCCAGCAGCGAAGAGGCTAGACCTGATACGCAGTATTTT.

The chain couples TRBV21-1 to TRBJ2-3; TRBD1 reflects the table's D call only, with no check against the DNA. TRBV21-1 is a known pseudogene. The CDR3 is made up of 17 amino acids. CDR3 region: CASSKTWGQKRGDTQYF. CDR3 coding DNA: TGTGCCAGCAGCAAAACATGGGGACAGAAACGAGGAGATACGCAGTATTTT.

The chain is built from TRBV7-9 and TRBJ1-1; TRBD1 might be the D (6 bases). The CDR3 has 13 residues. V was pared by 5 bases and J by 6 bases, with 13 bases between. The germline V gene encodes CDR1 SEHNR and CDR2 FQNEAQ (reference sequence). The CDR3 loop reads CASSNSGAPEAFF. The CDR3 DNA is TGTGCCAGCAGCAACTCAGGGGCTCCTGAAGCTTTCTTT. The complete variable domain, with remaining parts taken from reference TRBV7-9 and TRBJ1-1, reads DTGVSQNPRHKITKRGQNVTFRCDPISEHNRLYWYRQTLGQGPEFLTYFQNEAQLEKSRLLSDRFSAERPKGSFSTLEIQRTEQGDSAMYLCASSNSGAPEAFFGQGTRLTVV.

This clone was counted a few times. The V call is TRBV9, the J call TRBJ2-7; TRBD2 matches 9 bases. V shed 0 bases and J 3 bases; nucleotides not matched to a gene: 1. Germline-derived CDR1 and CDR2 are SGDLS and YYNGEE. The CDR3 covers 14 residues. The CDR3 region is CASSVGRGGYEQYF. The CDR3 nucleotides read TGTGCCAGCAGCGTAGGGCGGGGGGGCTACGAGCAGTACTTC.

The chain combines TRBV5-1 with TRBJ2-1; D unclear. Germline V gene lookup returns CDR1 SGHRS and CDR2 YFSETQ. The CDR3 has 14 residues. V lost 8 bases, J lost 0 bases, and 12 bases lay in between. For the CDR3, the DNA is TGCGCCAGTACAAACCTAGTCTCCTACAATGAGCAGTTCTTC. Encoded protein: CASTNLVSYNEQFF. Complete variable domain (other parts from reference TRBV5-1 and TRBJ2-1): KAGVTQTPRYLIKTRGQQVTLSCSPISGHRSVSWYQQTPGQGLQFLFEYFSETQRNKGNFPGRFSGRQFSNSRSEMNVSTLELGDSALYLCASTNLVSYNEQFFGPGTRLTVL.

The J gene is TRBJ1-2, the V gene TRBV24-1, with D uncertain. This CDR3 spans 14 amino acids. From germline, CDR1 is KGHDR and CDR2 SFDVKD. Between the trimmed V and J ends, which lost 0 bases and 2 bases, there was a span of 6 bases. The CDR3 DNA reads TGTGCCACCAGTGATTTGAGGCGGAACTATGGCTACACCTTC. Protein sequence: CATSDLRRNYGYTF.

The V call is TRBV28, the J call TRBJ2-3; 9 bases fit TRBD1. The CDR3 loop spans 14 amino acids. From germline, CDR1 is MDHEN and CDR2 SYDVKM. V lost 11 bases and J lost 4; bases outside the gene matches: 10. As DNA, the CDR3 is TGTGCCGGAAGAACAGGGGGCAGTTCAGATACGCAGTATTTT. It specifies CAGRTGGSSDTQYF.

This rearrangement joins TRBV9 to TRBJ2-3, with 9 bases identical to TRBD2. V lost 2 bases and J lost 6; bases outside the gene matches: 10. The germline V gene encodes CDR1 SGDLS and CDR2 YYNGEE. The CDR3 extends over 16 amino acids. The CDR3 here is CASSVPSGGRGDTQYF. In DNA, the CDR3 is TGTGCCAGCAGCGTCCCCAGCGGGGGGAGAGGGGATACGCAGTATTTT.

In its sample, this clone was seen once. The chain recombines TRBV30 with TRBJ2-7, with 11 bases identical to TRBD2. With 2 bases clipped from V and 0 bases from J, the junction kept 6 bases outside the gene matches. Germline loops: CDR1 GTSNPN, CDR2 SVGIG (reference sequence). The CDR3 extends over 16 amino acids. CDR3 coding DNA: TGTGCCTGGAGTCTACTTACTAGCGGGGGCTCCTACGAGCAGTACTTC. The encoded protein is CAWSLLTSGGSYEQYF.

In DNA, the CDR3 is TGCGCCAGCAGCTTGTTCCGGGGGAACACTGAAGCTTTCTTT. This translates into CASSLFRGNTEAFF. The chain combines TRBV5-1 with TRBJ1-1; no firm D call. Deletions cut 1 base from V and 1 base from J, with 8 bases between. The germline gives CDR1 SGHRS, CDR2 YFSETQ. The CDR3 runs 14 residues.